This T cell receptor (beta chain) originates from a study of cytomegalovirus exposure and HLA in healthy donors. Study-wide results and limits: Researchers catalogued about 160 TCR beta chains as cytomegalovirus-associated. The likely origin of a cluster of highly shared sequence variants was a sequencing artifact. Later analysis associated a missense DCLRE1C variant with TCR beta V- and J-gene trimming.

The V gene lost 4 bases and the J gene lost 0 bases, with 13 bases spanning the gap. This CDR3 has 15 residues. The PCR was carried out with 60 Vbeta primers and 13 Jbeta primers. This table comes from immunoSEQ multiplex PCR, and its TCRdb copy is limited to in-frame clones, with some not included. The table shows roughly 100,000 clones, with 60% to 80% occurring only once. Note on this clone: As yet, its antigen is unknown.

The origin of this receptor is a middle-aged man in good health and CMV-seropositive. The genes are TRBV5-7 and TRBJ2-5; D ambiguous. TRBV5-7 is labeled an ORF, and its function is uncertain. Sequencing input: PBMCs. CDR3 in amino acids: CASSHIAKYQETQYF. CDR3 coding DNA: TGTGCCAGCAGCCACATCGCCAAGTACCAAGAGACCCAGTACTTC.